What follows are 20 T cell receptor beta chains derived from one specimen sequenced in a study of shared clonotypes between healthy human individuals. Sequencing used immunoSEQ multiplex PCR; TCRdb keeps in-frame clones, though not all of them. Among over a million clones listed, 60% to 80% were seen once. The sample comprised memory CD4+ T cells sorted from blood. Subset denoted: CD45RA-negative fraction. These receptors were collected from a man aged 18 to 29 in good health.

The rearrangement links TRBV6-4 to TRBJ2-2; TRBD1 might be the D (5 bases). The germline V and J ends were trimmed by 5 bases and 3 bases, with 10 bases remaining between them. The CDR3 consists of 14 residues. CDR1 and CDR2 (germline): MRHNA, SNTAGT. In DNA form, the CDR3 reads TGTGCCAGCAGTACGCAGGGTTACACCGGGGAGCTGTTTTTT. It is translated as CASSTQGYTGELFF.

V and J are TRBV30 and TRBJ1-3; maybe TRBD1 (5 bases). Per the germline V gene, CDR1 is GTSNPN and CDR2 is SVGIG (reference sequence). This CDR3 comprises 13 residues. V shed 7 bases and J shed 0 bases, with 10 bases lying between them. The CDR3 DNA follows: TGTGCCTCCACAGGACTCTCTGGAAACACCATATATTTT. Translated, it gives CASTGLSGNTIYF.

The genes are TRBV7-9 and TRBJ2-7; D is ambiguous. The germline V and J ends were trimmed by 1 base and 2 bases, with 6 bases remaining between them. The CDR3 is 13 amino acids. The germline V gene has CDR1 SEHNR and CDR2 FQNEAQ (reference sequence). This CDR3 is CASSLGSPYEQYF. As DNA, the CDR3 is TGTGCCAGCAGCTTAGGTTCCCCCTACGAGCAGTACTTC. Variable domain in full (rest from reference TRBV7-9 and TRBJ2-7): DTGVSQNPRHKITKRGQNVTFRCDPISEHNRLYWYRQTLGQGPEFLTYFQNEAQLEKSRLLSDRFSAERPKGSFSTLEIQRTEQGDSAMYLCASSLGSPYEQYFGPGTRLTVT.

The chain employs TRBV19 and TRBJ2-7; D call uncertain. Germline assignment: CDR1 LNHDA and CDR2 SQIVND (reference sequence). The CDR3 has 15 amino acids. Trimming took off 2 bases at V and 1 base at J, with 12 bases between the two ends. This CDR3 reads CASSISPRPSYEQYF. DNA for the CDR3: TGTGCCAGTAGTATAAGCCCCAGACCGTCCTACGAGCAGTACTTC.

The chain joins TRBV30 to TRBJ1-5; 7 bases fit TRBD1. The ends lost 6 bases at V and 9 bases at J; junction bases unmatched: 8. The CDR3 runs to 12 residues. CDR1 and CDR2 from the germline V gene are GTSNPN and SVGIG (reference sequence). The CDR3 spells CACRQGGGPQHF. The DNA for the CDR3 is TGTGCCTGCAGACAGGGTGGCGGGCCCCAGCATTTT.

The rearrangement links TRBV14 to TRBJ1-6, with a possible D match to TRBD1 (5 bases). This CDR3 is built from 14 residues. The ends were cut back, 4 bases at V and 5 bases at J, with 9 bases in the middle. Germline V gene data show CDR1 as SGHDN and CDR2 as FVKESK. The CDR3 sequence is CASSRGVHNSPLHF. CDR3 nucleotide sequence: TGTGCCAGCAGCCGGGGGGTCCATAATTCACCCCTCCACTTT.

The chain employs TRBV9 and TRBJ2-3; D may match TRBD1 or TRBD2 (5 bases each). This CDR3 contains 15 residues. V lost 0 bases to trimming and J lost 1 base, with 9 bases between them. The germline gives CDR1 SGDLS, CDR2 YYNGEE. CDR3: CASSVAVGGTDTQYF. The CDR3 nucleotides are TGTGCCAGCAGCGTAGCTGTGGGGGGCACAGATACGCAGTATTTT.

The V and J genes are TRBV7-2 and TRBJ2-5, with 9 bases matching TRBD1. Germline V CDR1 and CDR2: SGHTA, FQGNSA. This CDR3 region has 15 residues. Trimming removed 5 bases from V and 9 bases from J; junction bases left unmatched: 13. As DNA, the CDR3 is TGTGCCAGCAGCCCTCGGACAGGGGCCCTGGGGCCCCAGTACTTC. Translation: CASSPRTGALGPQYF.

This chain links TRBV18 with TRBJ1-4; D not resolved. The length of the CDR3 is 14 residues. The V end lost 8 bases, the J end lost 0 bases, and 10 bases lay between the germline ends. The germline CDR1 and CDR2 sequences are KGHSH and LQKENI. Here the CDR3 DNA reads TGTGCCAGCCCAGACACGACAACTAATGAAAAACTGTTTTTT. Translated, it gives CASPDTTTNEKLFF.

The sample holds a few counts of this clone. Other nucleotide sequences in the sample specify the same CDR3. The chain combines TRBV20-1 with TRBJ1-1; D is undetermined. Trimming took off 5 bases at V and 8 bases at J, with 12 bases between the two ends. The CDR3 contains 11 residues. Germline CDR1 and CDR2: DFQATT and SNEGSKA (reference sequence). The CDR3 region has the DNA TGCAGTGCTGGTCTGGGCTCCGAAGCTTTCTTT. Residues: CSAGLGSEAFF.

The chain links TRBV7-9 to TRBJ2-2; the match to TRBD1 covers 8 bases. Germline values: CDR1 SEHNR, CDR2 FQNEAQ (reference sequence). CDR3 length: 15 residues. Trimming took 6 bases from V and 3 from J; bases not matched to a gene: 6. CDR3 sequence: CASSPDRGYTGELFF. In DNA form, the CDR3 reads TGTGCCAGCAGTCCTGACAGGGGATACACCGGGGAGCTGTTTTTT.

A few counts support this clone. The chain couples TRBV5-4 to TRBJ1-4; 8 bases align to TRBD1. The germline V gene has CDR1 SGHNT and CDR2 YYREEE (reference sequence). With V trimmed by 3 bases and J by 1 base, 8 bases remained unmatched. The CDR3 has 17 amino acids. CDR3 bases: TGTGCCAGCAGCTCATCCAGGGGGCAAGGAACTAATGAAAAACTGTTTTTT. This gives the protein CASSSSRGQGTNEKLFF.

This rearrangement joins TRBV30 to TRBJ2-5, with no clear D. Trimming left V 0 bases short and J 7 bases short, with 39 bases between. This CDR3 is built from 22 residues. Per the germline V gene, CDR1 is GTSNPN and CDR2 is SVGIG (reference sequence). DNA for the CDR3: TGTGCCTGGAGTGTACGAGAGGACCCTTTTCTTATGACCGGATATACCAAGAGGACCCAGTACTTC. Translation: CAWSVREDPFLMTGYTKRTQYF. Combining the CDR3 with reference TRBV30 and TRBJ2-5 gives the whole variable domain SQTIHQWPATLVQPVGSPLSLECTVEGTSNPNLYWYRQAAGRGLQLLFYSVGIGQISSEVPQNLSASRPQDRQFILSSKKLLLSDSGFYLCAWSVREDPFLMTGYTKRTQYFGPGTRLLVL.

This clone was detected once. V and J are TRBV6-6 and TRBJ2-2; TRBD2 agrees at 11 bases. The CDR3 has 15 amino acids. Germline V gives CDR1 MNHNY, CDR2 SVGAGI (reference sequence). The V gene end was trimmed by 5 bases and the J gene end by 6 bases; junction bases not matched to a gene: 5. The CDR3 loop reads CASSVLAGAAGELFF. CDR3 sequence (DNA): TGTGCCAGCAGTGTACTAGCGGGAGCCGCCGGGGAGCTGTTTTTT.

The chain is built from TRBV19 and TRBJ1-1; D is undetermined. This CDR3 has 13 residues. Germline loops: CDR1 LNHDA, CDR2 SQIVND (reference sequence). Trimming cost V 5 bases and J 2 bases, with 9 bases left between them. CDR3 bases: TGTGCCAGTAGTCTCGCACCTAACACTGAAGCTTTCTTT. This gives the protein CASSLAPNTEAFF.

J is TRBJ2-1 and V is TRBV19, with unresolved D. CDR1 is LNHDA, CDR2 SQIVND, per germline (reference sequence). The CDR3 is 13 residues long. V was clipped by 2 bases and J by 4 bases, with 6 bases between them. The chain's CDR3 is CASSIKEYNEQFF. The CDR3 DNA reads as TGTGCCAGTAGTATAAAGGAATACAATGAGCAGTTCTTC.

The CDR3 nucleotides are TGTGCCAGCAGCTTAGGGACCTGGTTCTCTGGAAACACCATATATTTT. It encodes CASSLGTWFSGNTIYF. The rearrangement links TRBV7-2 to TRBJ1-3; D unresolved. This CDR3 has 16 residues. Germline CDR1 reads SGHTA; CDR2 reads FQGNSA. V lost 1 base to trimming and J lost 0 bases, with 10 bases between them.

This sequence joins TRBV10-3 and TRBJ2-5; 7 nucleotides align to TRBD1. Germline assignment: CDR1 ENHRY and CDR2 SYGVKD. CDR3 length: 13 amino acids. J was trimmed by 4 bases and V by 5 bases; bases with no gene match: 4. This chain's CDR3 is CAISTGESETQYF. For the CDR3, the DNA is TGTGCCATCAGTACAGGGGAATCAGAGACCCAGTACTTC.

The CDR3 sequence is CASSLMDYQETQYF. CDR3 DNA: TGCGCCAGCAGCCTGATGGACTATCAAGAGACCCAGTACTTC. The V and J genes are TRBV5-1 and TRBJ2-5; weak D call: TRBD2 (6 bases). This CDR3 is 14 amino acids long. Per the germline V gene, CDR1 is SGHRS and CDR2 is YFSETQ. Trimming shortened V by 4 bases and J by 2 bases, and 12 bases separated the two germline ends. Using reference TRBV5-1 and TRBJ2-5 for the parts outside the CDR3, the full variable domain is KAGVTQTPRYLIKTRGQQVTLSCSPISGHRSVSWYQQTPGQGLQFLFEYFSETQRNKGNFPGRFSGRQFSNSRSEMNVSTLELGDSALYLCASSLMDYQETQYFGPGTRLLVL.

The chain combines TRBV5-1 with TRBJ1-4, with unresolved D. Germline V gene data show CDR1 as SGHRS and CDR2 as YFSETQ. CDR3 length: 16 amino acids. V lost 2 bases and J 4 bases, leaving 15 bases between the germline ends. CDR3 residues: CASSFSLGIGNEKLFF. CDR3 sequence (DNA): TGCGCCAGCAGCTTTTCCCTTGGCATTGGTAATGAAAAACTGTTTTTT. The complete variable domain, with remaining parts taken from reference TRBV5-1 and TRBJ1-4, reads KAGVTQTPRYLIKTRGQQVTLSCSPISGHRSVSWYQQTPGQGLQFLFEYFSETQRNKGNFPGRFSGRQFSNSRSEMNVSTLELGDSALYLCASSFSLGIGNEKLFFGSGTQLSVL.